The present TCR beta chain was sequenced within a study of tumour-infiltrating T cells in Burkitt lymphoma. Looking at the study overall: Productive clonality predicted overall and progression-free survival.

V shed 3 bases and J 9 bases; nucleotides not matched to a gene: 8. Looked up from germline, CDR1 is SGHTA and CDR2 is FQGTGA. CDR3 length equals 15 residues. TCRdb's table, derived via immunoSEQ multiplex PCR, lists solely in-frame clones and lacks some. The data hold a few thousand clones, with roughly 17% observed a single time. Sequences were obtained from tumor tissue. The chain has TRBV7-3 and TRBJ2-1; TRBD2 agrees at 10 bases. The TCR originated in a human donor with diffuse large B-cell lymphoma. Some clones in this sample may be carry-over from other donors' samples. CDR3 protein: CASSFQAGGVSEQFF. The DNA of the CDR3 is TGTGCCAGCAGCTTTCAAGCGGGAGGGGTTAGTGAGCAGTTCTTC.